This is a list of T cell receptor beta chains from one sample in a study of T cell responses to AZD1222 COVID-19 vaccine. Assay: immunoSEQ multiplex PCR; the TCRdb copy retains only in-frame clones and omits some. The sample lists some 150,000 clones, more than 80% occurring once. Sample: peripheral blood, taken 28 days after the second dose of the MenACWY control vaccine. These receptor sequences come from an adult who received the MenACWY meningococcal vaccine as a control. CDR3s include the opening cysteine and the closing phenylalanine or tryptophan.

j_call	v_call	cdr3_aa
TRBJ1-6	TRBV19	CASTRDGSNNSPLHF
TRBJ2-1	TRBV7-9	CASSLISRDNEQFF
TRBJ2-7	TRBV7-2	CASSPTGSLGYEQYF
TRBJ2-7	TRBV12-3/TRBV12-4	CASSLPNYEQYF
TRBJ1-6	TRBV28	CASSLGDRYNSPLHF
TRBJ2-7	TRBV27	CASRAWTSGRTQYEQYF
TRBJ2-5	TRBV2	CASSDIETQYF
TRBJ1-2	TRBV7-2	CASSLGRGYGYTF
TRBJ1-5	TRBV28	CASSLRSDEWGNQPQHF
TRBJ1-5	TRBV6-5	CASSYSIGDRQPQHF
TRBJ2-5	TRBV27	CASSFTGLWETQYF
TRBJ2-7	TRBV28	CASSPDRGLAGGFSYEQYF
TRBJ2-3	TRBV28	CASMDGSTDTQYF
TRBJ2-1	TRBV6-5	CASSKGMAEFF
TRBJ1-2	TRBV28	CASSLAYTNYGYTF